These T cell receptor beta chains were read from a single sample in a study of cytomegalovirus exposure and HLA in healthy donors. TCRdb keeps only in-frame clones here, not all; method: immunoSEQ multiplex PCR. The sample has 150,000 to 180,000 clones; roughly 80% are singletons. Source material: PBMCs. The receptors originated from a man younger than 40 in good health and CMV-seropositive. Each CDR3 is given with its conserved first and last residue. A clone size is listed for some rows: how often the clone was seen (once, few, many), or a class if it is expanded.

CDR3aa: CASSVGLARTYEQYF
v_gene: TRBV9
abundance: NA

CDR3aa: CASSPRQTSTEAFF
v_gene: TRBV18
abundance: once

CDR3aa: CASSRTGLEETQYF
v_gene: TRBV7-9
abundance: NA

CDR3aa: CASSPGEVYGYTF
v_gene: TRBV18
abundance: once

CDR3aa: CASSPVERNTEAFF
v_gene: TRBV18
abundance: NA

CDR3aa: CASLGGAPLYEQYF
v_gene: TRBV25-1
abundance: NA

CDR3aa: CAWSEARLAKNIQYF
v_gene: TRBV30
abundance: few

CDR3aa: CASSQDPSSYEQYF
v_gene: TRBV4-3
abundance: NA

CDR3aa: CAISESSRQGVGQYF
v_gene: TRBV10-3
abundance: NA

CDR3aa: CASSLRGTEAFF
v_gene: TRBV5-8
abundance: NA

CDR3aa: CASDRGSSYNSPLHF
v_gene: TRBV6-7
abundance: NA